Each of the 17 T cell receptor beta chains below was sequenced from the same sample in a study of blood T cell repertoires in COVID-19. Sequencing used immunoSEQ multiplex PCR; TCRdb keeps in-frame clones, though not all of them. Of some 180,000 clones listed, more than 75% were seen once; the top ten hold roughly 9.4%. Sequencing was done on a sample of peripheral blood. These receptors were obtained from a woman aged 45-59 years with active or convalescent COVID-19.

The rearrangement uses TRBV20-1 and TRBJ1-2; D ambiguous. This CDR3 has 11 residues. Germline values: CDR1 DFQATT, CDR2 SNEGSKA (reference sequence). Trimming pared 6 bases from V and 8 bases from J, leaving 13 bases between. CDR3 loop: CSALSNPGYTF. The CDR3 DNA follows: TGCAGTGCCCTATCGAACCCCGGCTACACCTTC.

V usage is TRBV19 and J usage is TRBJ1-1; possibly TRBD1 for D (5 bases). The V end lost 3 bases, the J end lost 1 base, and 12 bases lay between the germline ends. Germline V gene lookup returns CDR1 LNHDA and CDR2 SQIVND (reference sequence). The CDR3 runs 15 residues. CDR3 protein: CASSIFRVGNTEAFF. Here the CDR3 DNA reads TGTGCCAGTAGTATTTTCAGGGTTGGGAACACTGAAGCTTTCTTT.

This clone ranks as medium-sized. The V and J genes are TRBV18 and TRBJ1-3, with TRBD1 identical over 7 bases. Trimming removed 3 bases from V and 3 bases from J; junction bases left unmatched: 5. Per the germline V gene, CDR1 is KGHSH and CDR2 is LQKENI. The CDR3 is 15 amino acids. Written as DNA, the CDR3 is TGTGCCAGCTCACCCCCGGGACAGCGTGGAAACACCATATATTTT. This codes for CASSPPGQRGNTIYF.

J is TRBJ1-3 and V is TRBV29-1; TRBD1 matches at 10 bases. CDR1 and CDR2 (germline): SQVTM, ANQGSEA. The CDR3 loop spans 19 amino acids. The junction had 15 bases not matched to a gene; V was cut back by 1 base and J by 3 bases. The CDR3 nucleotides are TGCAGCGTTGAAGTCCCTTACCGGGACAGGGGCCCGCTTGGAAACACCATATATTTT. Amino acid sequence: CSVEVPYRDRGPLGNTIYF. The full variable domain, its missing parts supplied by reference TRBV29-1 and TRBJ1-3, is SAVISQKPSRDICQRGTSLTIQCQVDSQVTMMFWYRQQPGQSLTLIATANQGSEATYESGFVIDKFPISRPNLTFSTLTVSNMSPEDSSIYLCSVEVPYRDRGPLGNTIYFGEGSWLTVV.

The chain uses TRBV4-2 and TRBJ2-1, with 8 positions matching TRBD2. The CDR3 sequence is 16 residues long. The V gene's germline CDR1 is LGHNA and CDR2 YNFKEQ. V shed 4 bases, J shed 7 bases, and the junction held 12 bases outside the gene matches. In DNA, the CDR3 is TGTGCCAGCAGCCGGGGGGCGAGCGGGAGTGAGAATGAGCAGTTCTTC. Translation: CASSRGASGSENEQFF.

The chain has TRBV2 and TRBJ1-6; D gene uncertain. The CDR3 runs 13 residues. Per germline, CDR1 SNHLY and CDR2 FYNNEI. Trimming took 7 bases from V and 9 from J, leaving 13 bases between them. CDR3 DNA sequence: TGTGCCAGCACCTATGAGGCAGTTTCACCCCTCCACTTT. Translation gives CASTYEAVSPLHF.

The chain links TRBV24-1 to TRBJ1-1, with 7 bases lining up with TRBD1. Germline V gene sequence: CDR1 KGHDR, CDR2 SFDVKD. The trim removed 9 bases at V and 0 bases at J, leaving 9 bases unmatched. The CDR3 extends over 15 amino acids. The CDR3 nucleotides are TGTGCCACCCCTACCTCAGGGGGTATGAACACTGAAGCTTTCTTT. Residues: CATPTSGGMNTEAFF.

The rearrangement joins TRBV25-1 to TRBJ2-7; D is possibly TRBD1 (6 bases). The V end was cut by 8 bases, the J end by 3 bases, with 14 bases between. Germline CDR1 is MGHDK and CDR2 is SYGVNS. This CDR3 region has 13 residues. The CDR3 is CASSLVTGYEQYF. The CDR3 DNA reads TGTGCCAGCTCCCTGGTGACAGGCTACGAGCAGTACTTC.

The chain couples TRBV7-9 to TRBJ2-1; D might be TRBD2 (5 bases). The length of the CDR3 is 14 residues. Germline V gene sequence: CDR1 SEHNR, CDR2 FQNEAQ (reference sequence). The germline V and J ends were trimmed by 8 bases and 9 bases, with 20 bases remaining between them. As DNA, the CDR3 is TGTGCCAGCGTCAACTCGGGGATCAGCGGTGAGCAGTTCTTC. It codes for CASVNSGISGEQFF.

J is TRBJ1-2 and V is TRBV7-8, with a tentative D call TRBD1 (5 bases). Trimming left V 6 bases short and J 2 bases short, with 10 bases between. This CDR3 is 13 amino acids long. In germline, CDR1 is SGHVS, CDR2 FQNEAQ. CDR3 coding DNA: TGTGCCAGCAGAGGCTCAGGGAACTATGGCTACACCTTC. Translating gives CASRGSGNYGYTF.

This sequence joins TRBV30 and TRBJ1-4; possible D gene TRBD1, 6 bases. Trimming removed 2 bases from V and 2 bases from J, with 9 bases in between. The CDR3 length is 14 residues. Germline V gives CDR1 GTSNPN, CDR2 SVGIG (reference sequence). The CDR3 spells CAWSNGQTNEKLFF. CDR3 DNA sequence: TGTGCCTGGAGTAACGGACAGACTAATGAAAAACTGTTTTTT.

The chain is built from TRBV5-3 and TRBJ2-1; 8 nucleotides line up with TRBD2. TRBV5-3 is treated as an ORF (open reading frame) with a function not yet certain. V was clipped by 3 bases and J by 5 bases; unmatched bases: 4. The CDR3 covers 14 residues. This chain's CDR3 is CARSSCGRNNEQFF. The CDR3 DNA follows: TGTGCCAGAAGCTCCTGCGGGAGGAACAATGAGCAGTTCTTC.

The chain couples TRBV19 to TRBJ1-5, with 10 bases that match TRBD1. The germline V gene encodes CDR1 LNHDA and CDR2 SQIVND (reference sequence). The trim removed 5 bases at V and 0 bases at J, leaving 7 bases unmatched. CDR3 size: 17 residues. CDR3 protein: CASSRTGGIYSNQPQHF. In nucleotides, the CDR3 is TGTGCCAGTAGTCGGACAGGGGGTATTTATAGCAATCAGCCCCAGCATTTT.

The genes are TRBV19 and TRBJ2-2; 10 nucleotides match TRBD1. The junction had 6 bases not matched to a gene; V was cut back by 4 bases and J by 4 bases. Germline V lookup: CDR1 LNHDA, CDR2 SQIVND (reference sequence). The CDR3 is 16 residues long. The CDR3 is CASSTPRDRGTGELFF. The CDR3 bases are TGTGCCAGTAGTACCCCCCGGGACAGGGGCACCGGGGAGCTGTTTTTT.

This clone appeared once. The V gene is TRBV19, the J gene TRBJ1-6; D is unresolved. V was shortened by 6 bases and J by 10 bases, with 25 bases between the two germline ends. The CDR3 extends over 17 amino acids. From germline, CDR1 is LNHDA and CDR2 SQIVND (reference sequence). The CDR3 nucleotides are TGTGCCAGTAGCTTCGGTGGAGGATCCAACCCCAGCTCACCCCTCCACTTT. It yields the protein CASSFGGGSNPSSPLHF.

The chain combines TRBV28 with TRBJ2-7; 7 bases match TRBD1. This CDR3 spans 12 amino acids. CDR1 is MDHEN, CDR2 SYDVKM, per germline. After removal of 7 bases from V and 3 bases from J, the junction contained 3 bases not matched to a gene. CDR3 nucleotide sequence: TGTGCCAGCAACTCAGGGGGCTACGAGCAGTACTTC. Protein: CASNSGGYEQYF.

The chain recombines TRBV21-1 with TRBJ2-2; TRBD2 is the table's D call and was not checked against the DNA. TRBV21-1 is given as a pseudogene. The CDR3 contains 17 residues. DNA for the CDR3: TGTGCCAGCAGCGGAAGGTCCGGGAGCCCGGGCACCGGGGAGCTGTTTTTT. Encoded protein: CASSGRSGSPGTGELFF.